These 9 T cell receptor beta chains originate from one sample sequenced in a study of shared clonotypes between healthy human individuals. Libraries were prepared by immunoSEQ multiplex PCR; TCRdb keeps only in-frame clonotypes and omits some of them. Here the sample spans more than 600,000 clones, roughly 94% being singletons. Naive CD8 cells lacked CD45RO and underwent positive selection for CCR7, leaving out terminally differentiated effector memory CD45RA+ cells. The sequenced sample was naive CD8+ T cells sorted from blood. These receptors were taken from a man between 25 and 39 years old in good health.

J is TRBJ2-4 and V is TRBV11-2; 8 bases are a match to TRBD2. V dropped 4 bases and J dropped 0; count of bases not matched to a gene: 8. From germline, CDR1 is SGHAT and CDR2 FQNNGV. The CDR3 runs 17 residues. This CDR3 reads CASSSPLAVVAKNIQYF. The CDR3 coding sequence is TGTGCCAGCAGCTCACCACTAGCGGTTGTAGCCAAAAACATTCAGTACTTC.

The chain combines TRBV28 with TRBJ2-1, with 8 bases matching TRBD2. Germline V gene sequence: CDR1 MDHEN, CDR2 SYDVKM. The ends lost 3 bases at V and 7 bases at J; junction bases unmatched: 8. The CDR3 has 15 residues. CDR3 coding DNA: TGTGCCAGCAGTTTTATTAGCGGGATATTTAATGAGCAGTTCTTC. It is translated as CASSFISGIFNEQFF. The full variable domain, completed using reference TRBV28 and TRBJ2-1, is DVKVTQSSRYLVKRTGEKVFLECVQDMDHENMFWYRQDPGLGLRLIYFSYDVKMKEKGDIPEGYSVSREKKERFSLILESASTNQTSMYLCASSFISGIFNEQFFGPGTRLTVL.

CDR3 loop: CSVQPQSEAFF. The CDR3 bases are TGCAGCGTTCAACCCCAGTCTGAAGCTTTCTTT. V gene TRBV29-1 combines with J gene TRBJ1-1; D unclear. Germline CDR1 SQVTM, CDR2 ANQGSEA. CDR3 length: 11 residues. V was trimmed by 5 bases and J by 6 bases, leaving 10 bases between them.

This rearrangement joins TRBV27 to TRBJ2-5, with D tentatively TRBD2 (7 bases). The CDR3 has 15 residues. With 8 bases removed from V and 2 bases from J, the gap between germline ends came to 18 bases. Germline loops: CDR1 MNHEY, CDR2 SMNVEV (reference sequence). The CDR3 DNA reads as TGTGCCAGCGGGGGTCTAGGGGGGGCACAAGAGACCCAGTACTTC. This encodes CASGGLGGAQETQYF.

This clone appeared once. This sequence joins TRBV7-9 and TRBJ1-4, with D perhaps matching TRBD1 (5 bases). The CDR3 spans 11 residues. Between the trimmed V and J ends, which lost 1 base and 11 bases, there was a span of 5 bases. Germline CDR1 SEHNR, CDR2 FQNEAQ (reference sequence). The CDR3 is CASSLGGKLFF. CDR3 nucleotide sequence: TGTGCCAGCAGCTTAGGGGGGAAACTGTTTTTT.

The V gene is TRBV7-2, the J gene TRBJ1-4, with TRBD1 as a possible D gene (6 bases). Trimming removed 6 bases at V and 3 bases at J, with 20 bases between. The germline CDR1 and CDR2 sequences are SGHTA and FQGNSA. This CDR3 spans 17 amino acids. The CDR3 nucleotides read TGTGCCAGCAGTCCCACAGCAACAGGGCTGGCTAATGAAAAACTGTTTTTT. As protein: CASSPTATGLANEKLFF.

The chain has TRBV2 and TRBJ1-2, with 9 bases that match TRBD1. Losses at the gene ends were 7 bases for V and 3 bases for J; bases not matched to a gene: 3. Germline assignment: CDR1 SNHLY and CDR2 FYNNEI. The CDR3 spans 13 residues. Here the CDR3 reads CASNWDRDYGYTF. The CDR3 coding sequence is TGTGCCAGCAATTGGGACAGGGACTATGGCTACACCTTC.

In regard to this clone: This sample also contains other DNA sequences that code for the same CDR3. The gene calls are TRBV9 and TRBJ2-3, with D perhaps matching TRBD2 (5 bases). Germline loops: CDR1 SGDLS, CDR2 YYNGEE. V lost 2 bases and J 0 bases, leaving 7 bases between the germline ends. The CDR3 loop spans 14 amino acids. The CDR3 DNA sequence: TGTGCCAGCAGCGTCGAGGGAAGCACAGATACGCAGTATTTT. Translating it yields CASSVEGSTDTQYF.

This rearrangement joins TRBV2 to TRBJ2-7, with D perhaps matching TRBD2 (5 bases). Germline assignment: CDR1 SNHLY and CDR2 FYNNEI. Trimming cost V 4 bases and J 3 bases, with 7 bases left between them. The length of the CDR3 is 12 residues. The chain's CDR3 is CASSVEDYEQYF. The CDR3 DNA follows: TGTGCCAGCAGTGTGGAGGACTACGAGCAGTACTTC.